Reported below is one T cell receptor (beta chain). Its cognate antigen is unknown. In this CDR3 the conserved last residue, phenylalanine or tryptophan, is missing, so a read error is likely. Authors' analysis steps: The study took CDR3 differences across clinicopathological groups and made a distant-metastasis classifier for papillary thyroid cancer from them. TCRdb used MiXCR to call clones anew from the PCR reads. What appears here as the V and J calls and clone size reflects TCRdb's work, not the paper's. Altogether some 21,000 clones are present, roughly 24% being singletons, with the ten largest covering 15% to 20%. This sample is drawn from a study of metastatic and nonmetastatic thyroid tumors. Study context: Malignant thyroid and benign thyroid patients provided blood and tumor or nodule tissue whose repertoires were compared.

Germline CDR1 is SGDLS and CDR2 is YYNGEE. The V and J ends lost 3 bases and 1 base respectively, with 4 bases between them. This CDR3 contains 12 residues. Study conclusions and caveats: Benign nodules reportedly had significantly lower TCR beta diversity than malignant thyroid tumors in blood and tumor.

Thyroid surgery was performed in patients who had received no treatment beforehand. This receptor was identified in a female donor with papillary thyroid cancer or a benign thyroid nodule (not recorded which). Some clones in this sample may be carry-over from other donors' samples. Sequenced: blood. The chain couples TRBV9 to TRBJ1-1; D gene unclear. The CDR3 DNA is TGTGCCAGCAGCGGATCGAACACTGAAGCTTTCCTT. Its translation: CASSGSNTEAFL.